The 29 T cell receptor beta chains below were found in one sample sequenced in a study of cytomegalovirus exposure and HLA in healthy donors. Amplification used 60 Vbeta primers and 13 Jbeta primers. Sequencing was performed with immunoSEQ multiplex PCR; in TCRdb, only in-frame clones are kept and a portion is missing. The sample includes hundreds of thousands of clones, around four fifths seen only once; the top ten take about 0.77%. Sequencing used PBMCs. The receptors come from a boy aged 2-9 years in good health and CMV-seronegative.

This sequence joins TRBV9 and TRBJ1-1, with 8 bases lining up with TRBD1. V dropped 1 base and J dropped 3; count of bases not matched to a gene: 8. The germline CDR1 and CDR2 sequences are SGDLS and YYNGEE. The CDR3 has 16 residues. The DNA of the CDR3 is TGTGCCAGCAGCGTACAGGGGGCCCCGGGGGACACTGAAGCTTTCTTT. Amino acids: CASSVQGAPGDTEAFF. Filled out from reference TRBV9 and TRBJ1-1, the complete variable domain reads DSGVTQTPKHLITATGQRVTLRCSPRSGDLSVYWYQQSLDQGLQFLIQYYNGEERAKGNILERFSAQQFPDLHSELNLSSLELGDSALYFCASSVQGAPGDTEAFFGQGTRLTVV.

This clone was seen a handful of times. The chain joins TRBV4-1 to TRBJ1-1; D is possibly TRBD1 (5 bases). Trimming left V 4 bases short and J 4 bases short, with 16 bases between. Germline V gene data show CDR1 as MGHRA and CDR2 as YSYEKL. The CDR3 runs to 15 residues. The CDR3 DNA is TGCGCCAGCAGCCCCGGGGGGGGATTGGGCACTGAAGCTTTCTTT. It codes for CASSPGGGLGTEAFF.

The gene calls are TRBV18 and TRBJ2-1, with D maybe TRBD2 (6 bases). The CDR3 has 16 residues. Germline V gives CDR1 KGHSH, CDR2 LQKENI. Trimming left V 2 bases short and J 0 bases short, with 11 bases between. The CDR3 spells CASSPVGTVSYNEQFF. For the CDR3, the DNA is TGTGCCAGCTCACCAGTAGGGACTGTCTCCTACAATGAGCAGTTCTTC. The variable domain in full, completed from reference TRBV18 and TRBJ2-1, reads NAGVMQNPRHLVRRRGQEARLRCSPMKGHSHVYWYRQLPEEGLKFMVYLQKENIIDESGMPKERFSAEFPKEGPSILRIQQVVRGDSAAYFCASSPVGTVSYNEQFFGPGTRLTVL.

The rearrangement uses TRBV11-2 and TRBJ2-2; the match to TRBD1 covers 7 bases. CDR3 length equals 13 residues. With 5 bases clipped from V and 7 bases from J, the junction kept 4 bases outside the gene matches. Germline V lookup: CDR1 SGHAT, CDR2 FQNNGV. CDR3 loop: CASSGDRVGELFF. In nucleotides, the CDR3 is TGTGCCAGCAGCGGAGACAGGGTCGGGGAGCTGTTTTTT.

The genes are TRBV2 and TRBJ2-1; TRBD2 aligns across 13 bases. Per the germline V gene, CDR1 is SNHLY and CDR2 is FYNNEI. The CDR3 totals 20 residues. Trimming at V came to 3 bases and at J to 2 bases, leaving 13 bases not matched to a gene. The DNA of the CDR3 is TGTGCCAGCAGTGAGATCGGGGGCCCCGGGACTAGCGGGACCTACAATGAGCAGTTCTTC. Translation: CASSEIGGPGTSGTYNEQFF.

This clone came up once. The chain uses TRBV14 and TRBJ2-7; D is perhaps TRBD2 (6 bases). Per the germline V gene, CDR1 is SGHDN and CDR2 is FVKESK. Between the trimmed V and J ends, which lost 1 base and 0 bases, there was a span of 7 bases. CDR3 length: 14 amino acids. The CDR3 loop reads CASSQVGSSYEQYF. In DNA form, the CDR3 reads TGTGCCAGCAGCCAAGTCGGGAGCTCCTACGAGCAGTACTTC.

The rearrangement joins TRBV7-8 to TRBJ1-5, with 7 bases matching TRBD1. The CDR3 length is 14 residues. Germline CDR1 reads SGHVS; CDR2 reads FQNEAQ. V lost 5 bases to trimming and J lost 5 bases; unmatched junction nucleotides: 6. The CDR3 here is CASSQGGRHQPQHF. CDR3 coding DNA: TGTGCCAGCAGCCAGGGGGGCCGCCATCAGCCCCAGCATTTT. Variable domain in full (rest from reference TRBV7-8 and TRBJ1-5): GAGVSQSPRYKVAKRGQDVALRCDPISGHVSLFWYQQALGQGPEFLTYFQNEAQLDKSGLPSDRFFAERPEGSVSTLKIQRTQQEDSAVYLCASSQGGRHQPQHFGDGTRLSIL.

The CDR3 protein is CASSRLQDTQYF. CDR3 nucleotide sequence: TGTGCCAGCAGCCGTTTACAAGATACGCAGTATTTT. V gene TRBV5-4 combines with J gene TRBJ2-3, with D hard to call. The CDR3 consists of 12 residues. V lost 4 bases and J lost 5, with 8 bases in between. Looked up from germline, CDR1 is SGHNT and CDR2 is YYREEE (reference sequence).

The genes are TRBV4-1 and TRBJ1-2, with TRBD1 matching over 9 bases. V gave up 2 bases and J gave up 1 base; unmatched junction bases: 2. The V gene's germline CDR1 is MGHRA and CDR2 YSYEKL. This CDR3 is 15 amino acids long. The CDR3 DNA reads TGCGCCAGCAGCCAAAGACAGGGGGTTAACTATGGCTACACCTTC. It codes for CASSQRQGVNYGYTF.

The V gene is TRBV5-1, the J gene TRBJ2-7; no firm D call. The CDR3 consists of 14 residues. The V gene's germline CDR1 is SGHRS and CDR2 YFSETQ. The V end was cut by 0 bases, the J end by 0 bases, with 7 bases between. For the CDR3, the DNA is TGCGCCAGCAGCTTGGAACAGATCTCCTACGAGCAGTACTTC. It specifies CASSLEQISYEQYF.

This clone was observed a handful of times. The chain is built from TRBV7-6 and TRBJ2-7; D gene unclear. CDR1 and CDR2 from the germline V gene are SGHVS and FNYEAQ. V dropped 2 bases and J dropped 3 bases, with 14 bases sitting between them. CDR3 length: 15 amino acids. CDR3: CASSLSSGTLYEQYF. The CDR3 DNA sequence: TGTGCCAGCAGCTTATCGTCAGGAACCCTCTACGAGCAGTACTTC.

The chain is built from TRBV27 and TRBJ1-2; D is possibly TRBD1 (5 bases). Germline V gene lookup returns CDR1 MNHEY and CDR2 SMNVEV (reference sequence). Deletions cut 0 bases from V and 6 bases from J, with 11 bases between. The CDR3 runs 14 residues. CDR3 sequence (DNA): TGTGCCAGCAGTTTATCCGGCGCAGGGAATGGCTACACCTTC. As protein: CASSLSGAGNGYTF.

The chain joins TRBV19 to TRBJ1-5, with a tentative D call TRBD1 (5 bases). The CDR3 loop spans 13 amino acids. CDR1 is LNHDA and CDR2 is SQIVND in the germline V gene (reference sequence). V was cut by 3 bases and J by 6 bases, with 9 bases left in between. This chain's CDR3 is CASSIKGPQPQHF. DNA for the CDR3: TGTGCCAGTAGTATTAAGGGGCCTCAGCCCCAGCATTTT.

CDR3 DNA: TGTGCCAGAAGCTTGGCCCGAGCGGCCGGTGATAATGAAAAACTGTTTTTT. It translates to CARSLARAAGDNEKLFF. The chain joins TRBV5-3 to TRBJ1-4; D ambiguous. TRBV5-3 counts as an open reading frame of uncertain function. V was cut by 0 bases and J by 4 bases, with 16 bases left in between. The CDR3 has 17 residues.

The CDR3 spells CASSLDGQRDYEQYF. The CDR3 DNA reads as TGTGCCAGCAGCTTAGATGGACAGCGCGACTACGAGCAGTACTTC. The gene calls are TRBV11-2 and TRBJ2-7, with D possibly being TRBD1 (6 bases). The CDR3 is 15 amino acids. CDR1 and CDR2 (germline): SGHAT, FQNNGV. V shed 0 bases and J shed 3 bases, with 12 bases lying between them. The whole variable domain, filled in from reference TRBV11-2 and TRBJ2-7, reads EAGVAQSPRYKIIEKRQSVAFWCNPISGHATLYWYQQILGQGPKLLIQFQNNGVVDDSQLPKDRFSAERLKGVDSTLKIQPAKLEDSAVYLCASSLDGQRDYEQYFGPGTRLTVT.

The V call is TRBV2, the J call TRBJ2-5; tentatively, D is TRBD1 (5 bases). The better agreement between TRBJ2-7 and the DNA end casts doubt on the J call. This CDR3 is built from 12 residues. CDR1 is SNHLY and CDR2 is FYNNEI in the germline V gene. CDR3 DNA sequence: TGTGCCAGCTCAACAGGAGTGTACGAGCAGTACTTC. Translated: CASSTGVYEQYF.

CDR3 in DNA: TGTGCCAGTAGTATAGATCGAGGCAGGGGTCTGAACACTGAAGCTTTCTTT. Amino acids: CASSIDRGRGLNTEAFF. The V and J genes are TRBV19 and TRBJ1-1; weak D call: TRBD1 (6 bases). Germline V gene sequence: CDR1 LNHDA, CDR2 SQIVND (reference sequence). Trimming removed 0 bases at V and 0 bases at J, with 14 bases between. CDR3 length equals 17 residues.

This CDR3 is CASSPGQGRVETQYF. As DNA, the CDR3 is TGTGCCAGCAGCCCGGGACAGGGTAGGGTGGAGACCCAGTACTTC. The chain recombines TRBV11-2 with TRBJ2-5; 9 bases are a match to TRBD1. There are 15 residues in the CDR3. Germline V CDR1 and CDR2: SGHAT, FQNNGV. J gave up 5 bases and V 5 bases, and 9 bases lay outside the gene matches. The whole variable domain, filled in from reference TRBV11-2 and TRBJ2-5, reads EAGVAQSPRYKIIEKRQSVAFWCNPISGHATLYWYQQILGQGPKLLIQFQNNGVVDDSQLPKDRFSAERLKGVDSTLKIQPAKLEDSAVYLCASSPGQGRVETQYFGPGTRLLVL.

This rearrangement joins TRBV5-1 to TRBJ2-3, with 11 nucleotides matching TRBD1. Germline CDR1 and CDR2: SGHRS and YFSETQ. The CDR3 extends over 15 amino acids. V trimming: 6 bases; J trimming: 4 bases; junction bases outside the gene matches: 7. The CDR3 region is CASNAGTGGSDTQYF. The CDR3 DNA sequence: TGCGCCAGCAACGCCGGGACAGGGGGGTCAGATACGCAGTATTTT. Drawing the rest from reference TRBV5-1 and TRBJ2-3, the complete variable domain is KAGVTQTPRYLIKTRGQQVTLSCSPISGHRSVSWYQQTPGQGLQFLFEYFSETQRNKGNFPGRFSGRQFSNSRSEMNVSTLELGDSALYLCASNAGTGGSDTQYFGPGTRLTVL.

The chain couples TRBV6-5 to TRBJ2-4; D remains ambiguous. Trimming took off 7 bases at V and 1 base at J, with 11 bases between the two ends. The CDR3 is made up of 14 amino acids. Germline loops: CDR1 MNHEY, CDR2 SVGAGI. The CDR3 nucleotides are TGTGCCAGCAAAACGACACTGGCCAAAAACATTCAGTACTTC. It codes for CASKTTLAKNIQYF.

The rearrangement links TRBV18 to TRBJ1-2, with 11 bases that match TRBD1. The CDR3 sequence is 14 residues long. V lost 2 bases and J lost 4; bases outside the gene matches: 0. Germline assignment: CDR1 KGHSH and CDR2 LQKENI. The DNA for the CDR3 is TGTGCCAGCTCACCAGGGACAGGGGGCTATGGCTACACCTTC. Its protein product is CASSPGTGGYGYTF.

The V and J genes are TRBV29-1 and TRBJ2-1; D is possibly TRBD2 (5 bases). The CDR3 sequence is 12 residues long. V was shortened by 7 bases and J by 4 bases, with 11 bases between the two germline ends. Germline CDR1 and CDR2: SQVTM and ANQGSEA. CDR3 region: CSAVREYNEQFF. For the CDR3, the DNA is TGCAGCGCCGTTCGGGAATACAATGAGCAGTTCTTC.

The chain uses TRBV7-2 and TRBJ1-1; 7 nucleotides agree with TRBD1. Germline V CDR1 and CDR2: SGHTA, FQGNSA. V was pared by 5 bases and J by 2 bases, with 5 bases of the junction left unmatched. The CDR3 length is 14 residues. CDR3 sequence (DNA): TGTGCCAGCAGCATAAGACAGGGAAACACTGAAGCTTTCTTT. This gives the protein CASSIRQGNTEAFF.

The chain is built from TRBV6-1 and TRBJ1-3, with a possible D match to TRBD1 (5 bases). The CDR3 has 15 residues. Germline assignment: CDR1 MNHNS and CDR2 SASEGT. V was clipped by 8 bases and J by 3 bases, with 17 bases between them. CDR3 protein: CASGQYTGVGNTIYF. The CDR3 DNA reads TGTGCCAGCGGTCAATACACAGGAGTTGGAAACACCATATATTTT.

The chain employs TRBV20-1 and TRBJ2-7, with TRBD2 as a possible D gene (6 bases). V was trimmed by 3 bases and J by 6 bases, leaving 9 bases between them. Germline-derived CDR1 and CDR2 are DFQATT and SNEGSKA (reference sequence). The CDR3 contains 11 residues. The CDR3, as DNA: TGCAGTGCTAGTATGGGGGGCGAGCAGTACTTC. Translation: CSASMGGEQYF.

V usage is TRBV2 and J usage is TRBJ1-2; the D is unclear. There are 14 residues in the CDR3. V was shortened by 4 bases and J by 3 bases, with 12 bases between the two germline ends. CDR1 SNHLY and CDR2 FYNNEI come from the germline V gene. In DNA, the CDR3 is TGTGCCAGCAGTGTATCGACAAAAGACTATGGCTACACCTTC. It codes for CASSVSTKDYGYTF.

This chain joins TRBV7-6 and TRBJ2-1, with D possibly matching TRBD2 (5 bases). Looked up from germline, CDR1 is SGHVS and CDR2 is FNYEAQ. The CDR3 totals 13 residues. The V end lost 4 bases, the J end lost 6 bases, and 10 bases lay between the germline ends. CDR3 nucleotides: TGTGCCAGCAGCTCCGGACTGAGCAATGAGCAGTTCTTC. Translation gives CASSSGLSNEQFF.

This clone appeared a single time. The chain uses TRBV14 and TRBJ2-1; 7 bases are a match to TRBD2. Trimming removed 1 base from V and 2 bases from J; junction bases left unmatched: 11. Germline V gene data show CDR1 as SGHDN and CDR2 as FVKESK. The CDR3 is 18 amino acids. CDR3: CASSQVELRLAAYNEQFF. The DNA of the CDR3 is TGTGCCAGCAGCCAAGTAGAGCTAAGGCTAGCGGCCTACAATGAGCAGTTCTTC.

The chain couples TRBV2 to TRBJ2-1, with TRBD2 matching over 7 bases. The J segment lost 4 bases and the V segment lost 2 bases, leaving 8 bases of the junction unmatched. Germline values: CDR1 SNHLY, CDR2 FYNNEI. The CDR3 is 16 amino acids. CDR3 protein: CASSEPAGKGYNEQFF. CDR3 coding DNA: TGTGCCAGCAGTGAACCAGCGGGGAAGGGGTACAATGAGCAGTTCTTC.